The present TCR beta chain was sequenced within a study of cytomegalovirus exposure and HLA in healthy donors. Trimming removed 3 bases from V and 5 bases from J, with 8 bases in between. The V gene's germline CDR1 is SGHRS and CDR2 YFSETQ. This CDR3 is built from 12 residues. Sequencing was performed with immunoSEQ multiplex PCR; in TCRdb, only in-frame clones are kept and a portion is missing. The table lists hundreds of thousands of clones, about 90% of them singletons. This receptor was identified in a man aged 18 to 35 in good health and CMV-seropositive. The source material was PBMCs. The chain links TRBV5-1 to TRBJ2-5, with D tentatively TRBD2 (6 bases). CDR3 sequence: CASSSRGETQYF. As DNA, the CDR3 is TGCGCCAGCAGCTCCCGGGGGGAGACCCAGTACTTC.